The 5 T cell receptor beta chains reported below all come from one sample, sequenced in a study of T cells after somatic rescue of genetic block. Clones were read by immunoSEQ multiplex PCR, and TCRdb kept only the in-frame ones, dropping some. The sample gives around 52,000 clones, approximately 96% of which show up once; under 0.095% is in the top ten. Sequencing was carried out using peripheral blood mononuclear cells (PBMCs). All receptors come from a child under three years old.

The genes are TRBV5-1 and TRBJ1-1, with a weak D call TRBD1 (6 bases). V gave up 4 bases and J gave up 0 bases, with 13 bases separating them. CDR3 size: 15 residues. Germline V CDR1 and CDR2: SGHRS, YFSETQ. The CDR3 coding sequence is TGCGCCAGCAGCCCCCAGGGGAGGGTGAACACTGAAGCTTTCTTT. As protein: CASSPQGRVNTEAFF.

The sample holds one count of this clone. The gene calls are TRBV6-5 and TRBJ2-7; 7 positions agree with TRBD1. CDR3 length: 15 amino acids. Germline-derived CDR1 and CDR2 are MNHEY and SVGAGI. V shed 2 bases, J shed 1 base, and the junction held 5 bases outside the gene matches. The CDR3 sequence: CASSYAYRGSYEQYF. In DNA form, the CDR3 reads TGTGCCAGCAGTTACGCTTACAGGGGATCCTACGAGCAGTACTTC.

The CDR3 bases are TGTGCCGCAGGGAACTATGGCTACACCTTC. Translating it yields CAAGNYGYTF. V gene TRBV6-1 combines with J gene TRBJ1-2; tentative D call: TRBD1 (5 bases). Germline CDR1 MNHNS, CDR2 SASEGT. The CDR3 length is 10 residues. The germline V and J ends were trimmed by 11 bases and 2 bases, with 6 bases remaining between them.

The gene calls are TRBV11-2 and TRBJ2-5; D not certain. The V and J ends lost 1 base and 0 bases respectively, with 3 bases between them. CDR1 and CDR2 from the germline V gene are SGHAT and FQNNGV. This CDR3 region has 13 residues. CDR3 region: CASSLAHQETQYF. In DNA, the CDR3 is TGTGCCAGCAGCTTAGCACACCAAGAGACCCAGTACTTC.

This rearrangement joins TRBV10-3 to TRBJ2-2; tentatively, D is TRBD2 (5 bases). Germline V gene data show CDR1 as ENHRY and CDR2 as SYGVKD. The CDR3 runs 12 residues. Trimming shortened V by 6 bases and J by 6 bases, and 8 bases separated the two germline ends. The chain's CDR3 is CAIRGGPGELFF. Here the CDR3 DNA reads TGTGCCATCAGAGGAGGCCCCGGGGAGCTGTTTTTT.